The rows below give T cell receptor beta chains drawn from one sample of a study of T cells in Graves' hyperthyroidism and ophthalmopathy. TCRdb reprocessed the multiplex PCR reads via MiXCR and lists one record per CDR3 protein. The sample yields some 600,000 distinct CDR3 sequences, approximately 13% seen once. Sequencing input: blood. The source of these receptors is a woman in her thirties with Graves' hyperthyroidism that later progressed to Graves' ophthalmopathy. The CDR3 runs from the conserved cysteine through the conserved F or W. A D gene is named only where the DNA matches it firmly. A clone size is listed for some rows: how often the clone was seen (once, few, many), or a class if it is expanded.

cdr3_nt	cdr3_aa	j_call	v_call	clone_size	d_call
TGTGCCAGCAGCTTATTGCGGGGGGGGTTGAACACTGAAGCTTTCTTT	CASSLLRGGLNTEAFF	TRBJ1-1	TRBV11-2	NA	NA
TGTGCCAGCAGCCCCGACGGGGGCCGTTGGTATGGCTACACCTTC	CASSPDGGRWYGYTF	TRBJ1-2	TRBV27	once	NA
TGTGCCAGCAGTCCCAGAACGGGCGATGAGCAGTTCTTC	CASSPRTGDEQFF	TRBJ2-1	TRBV6-2/TRBV6-3	many	NA
TGTGCCAGCATTTCCTCGGGGGGGCCGAACACTGAAGCTTTCTTT	CASISSGGPNTEAFF	TRBJ1-1	TRBV6-5	NA	NA
TGTGCCAGCCGGGACGTAAGCAATCAGCCCCAGCATTTT	CASRDVSNQPQHF	TRBJ1-5	TRBV2	NA	NA
TGTGCCACCGAAACCCCCTATGGCTACACCTTC	CATETPYGYTF	TRBJ1-2	TRBV12-3/TRBV12-4	NA	NA
TGTGCCATCAGTGGGACAGGGGACTACGAGCAGTACTTC	CAISGTGDYEQYF	TRBJ2-7	TRBV10-3	many	TRBD1
TGTGCCAGCAGTTACTTCCCAGGCAGGAGTCTCCAGGAGACCCAGTACTTC	CASSYFPGRSLQETQYF	TRBJ2-5	TRBV6-2/TRBV6-3	many	NA
TGTGCCAGCAGCGTAGCGGGGGCTAATGAAAAACTGTTTTTT	CASSVAGANEKLFF	TRBJ1-4	TRBV9	NA	NA
TGTGCCAGCAGCCCGAGGAGGCAGGGCTATGGCTACACCTTC	CASSPRRQGYGYTF	TRBJ1-2	TRBV13	NA	NA
TGTGCCACCAGCAGTGGCGGGACCCTGGGGAGTTCCTACAATGAGCAGTTCTTC	CATSSGGTLGSSYNEQFF	TRBJ2-1	TRBV15	NA	NA
TGTGCCAGCAGCGCCCGCGGGGGGGAGCAGTACTTC	CASSARGGEQYF	TRBJ2-7	TRBV2	few	TRBD2
TGTGCCAGCAGTTTATGGGCTAGCGGGAGGGAAGATACGCAGTATTTT	CASSLWASGREDTQYF	TRBJ2-3	TRBV28	NA	TRBD2
TGTGCCAGCAGCTTACTCCGCCGTGTAGCGGGATCGAGCTCTGGGGCCAACGTCCTGACTTTC	CASSLLRRVAGSSSGANVLTF	TRBJ2-6	TRBV11-2	many	TRBD2
TGTGCCAGCAGCCATTTACTCGCCGGGACAGGGGGCCAAGAGACCCAGTACTTC	CASSHLLAGTGGQETQYF	TRBJ2-5	TRBV3-1	many	TRBD1
TGTGCCAGCAGCTTAGGTCTTCGGCGGGGGGAGGATGAAAAACTGTTTTTT	CASSLGLRRGEDEKLFF	TRBJ1-4	TRBV7-8	many	NA
TGTGCCTGCATGGACAATGAGCAGTTCTTC	CACMDNEQFF	TRBJ2-1	TRBV28	many	NA
TGTGCCGGCAGTTCCTCCGGTGGGCGGGTCCCCACAGATACGCAGTATTTT	CAGSSSGGRVPTDTQYF	TRBJ2-3	TRBV27	NA	NA
TGCGCCAGCAGCTCCGGCCCTAGCGGTAGGGGAGAGACCCAGTACTTC	CASSSGPSGRGETQYF	TRBJ2-5	TRBV5-1	few	TRBD2
TGTGCCAGCAGTTACCCGGGATCAGCGGGTAATGAGCAGTTCTTC	CASSYPGSAGNEQFF	TRBJ2-1	TRBV6-2/TRBV6-3	NA	NA
TGTGCCAGCAGCCCAAGTGGACAGGGAGGAAACACCATATATTTT	CASSPSGQGGNTIYF	TRBJ1-3	TRBV7-9	many	TRBD1
TGTGCCAGCAGCCCTCAAGACACATGGAATGGCTACACCTTC	CASSPQDTWNGYTF	TRBJ1-2	TRBV3-1	many	NA
TGTGCCAGCAGCTTAGAAGGCGCAGGGAGAGCCGAAAACATTCAGTACTTC	CASSLEGAGRAENIQYF	TRBJ2-4	TRBV11-2	NA	NA